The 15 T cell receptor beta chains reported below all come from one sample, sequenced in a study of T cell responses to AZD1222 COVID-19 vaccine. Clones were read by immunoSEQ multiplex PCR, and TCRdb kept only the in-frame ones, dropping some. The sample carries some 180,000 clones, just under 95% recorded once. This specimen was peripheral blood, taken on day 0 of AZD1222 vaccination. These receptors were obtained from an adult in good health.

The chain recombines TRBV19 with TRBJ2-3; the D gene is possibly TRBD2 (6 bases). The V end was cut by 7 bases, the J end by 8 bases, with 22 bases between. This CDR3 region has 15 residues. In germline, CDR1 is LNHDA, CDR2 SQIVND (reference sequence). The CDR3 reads CASTLEAGLRGTQYF. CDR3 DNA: TGTGCCAGTACCCTGGAGGCGGGACTGAGGGGTACGCAGTATTTT.

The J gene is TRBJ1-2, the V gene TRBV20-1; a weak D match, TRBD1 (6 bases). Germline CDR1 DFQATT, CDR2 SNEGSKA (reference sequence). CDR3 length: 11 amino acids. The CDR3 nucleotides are TGCAGAGGGGGGACCGGGACATCGTACACCTTC. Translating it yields CRGGTGTSYTF.

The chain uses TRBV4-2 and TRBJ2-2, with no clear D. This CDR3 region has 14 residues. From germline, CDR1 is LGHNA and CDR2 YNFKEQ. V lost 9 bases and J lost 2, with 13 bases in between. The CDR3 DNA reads TGTGCCAGTCCCGACGTCTCTAACACCGGGGAGCTGTTTTTT. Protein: CASPDVSNTGELFF.

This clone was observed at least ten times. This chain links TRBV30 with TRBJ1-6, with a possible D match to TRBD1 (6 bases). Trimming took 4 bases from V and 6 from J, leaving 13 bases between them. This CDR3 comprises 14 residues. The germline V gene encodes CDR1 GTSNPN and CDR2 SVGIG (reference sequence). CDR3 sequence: CAWMKRDINSPLHF. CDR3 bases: TGTGCCTGGATGAAACGGGACATTAATTCACCCCTCCACTTT. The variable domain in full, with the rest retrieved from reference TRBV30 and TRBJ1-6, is SQTIHQWPATLVQPVGSPLSLECTVEGTSNPNLYWYRQAAGRGLQLLFYSVGIGQISSEVPQNLSASRPQDRQFILSSKKLLLSDSGFYLCAWMKRDINSPLHFGNGTRLTVT.

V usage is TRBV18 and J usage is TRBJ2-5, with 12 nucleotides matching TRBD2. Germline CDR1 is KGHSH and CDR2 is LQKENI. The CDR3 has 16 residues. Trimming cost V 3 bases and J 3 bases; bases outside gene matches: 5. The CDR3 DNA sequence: TGTGCCAGCTCACCCACAACTAGCGGGGGGAAAGAGACCCAGTACTTC. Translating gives CASSPTTSGGKETQYF.

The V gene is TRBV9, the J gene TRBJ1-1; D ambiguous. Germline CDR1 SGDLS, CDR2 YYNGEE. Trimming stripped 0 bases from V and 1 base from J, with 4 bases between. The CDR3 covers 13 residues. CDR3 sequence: CASSVAGNTEAFF. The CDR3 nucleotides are TGTGCCAGCAGCGTAGCGGGGAACACTGAAGCTTTCTTT.

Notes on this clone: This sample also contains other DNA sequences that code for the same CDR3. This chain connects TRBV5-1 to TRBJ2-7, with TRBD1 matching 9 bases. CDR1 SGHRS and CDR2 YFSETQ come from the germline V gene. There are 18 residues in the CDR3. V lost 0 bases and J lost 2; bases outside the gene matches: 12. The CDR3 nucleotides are TGCGCCAGCAGCTTGGGTCCCTCGGACAGGGGCTCGACCTACGAGCAGTACTTC. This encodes CASSLGPSDRGSTYEQYF.

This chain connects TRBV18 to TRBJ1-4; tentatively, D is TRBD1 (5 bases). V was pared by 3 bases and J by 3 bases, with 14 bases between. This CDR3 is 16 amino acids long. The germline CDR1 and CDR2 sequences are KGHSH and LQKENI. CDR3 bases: TGTGCCAGCTCACCGGATTGGGGCTCGGCTAATGAAAAACTGTTTTTT. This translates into CASSPDWGSANEKLFF.

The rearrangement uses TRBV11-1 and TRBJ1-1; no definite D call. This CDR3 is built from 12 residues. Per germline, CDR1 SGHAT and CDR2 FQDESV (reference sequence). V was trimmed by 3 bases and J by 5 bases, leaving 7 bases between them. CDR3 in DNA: TGTGCCAGCAGCTTGTTATCGACTGAAGCTTTCTTT. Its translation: CASSLLSTEAFF.

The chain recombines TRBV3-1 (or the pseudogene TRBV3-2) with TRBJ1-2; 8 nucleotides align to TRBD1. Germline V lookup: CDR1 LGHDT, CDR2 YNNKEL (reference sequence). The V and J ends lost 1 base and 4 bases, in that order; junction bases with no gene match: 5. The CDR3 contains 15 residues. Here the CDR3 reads CASSQAVRGLYGYTF. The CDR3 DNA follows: TGTGCCAGCAGCCAAGCTGTCAGGGGGCTCTATGGCTACACCTTC.

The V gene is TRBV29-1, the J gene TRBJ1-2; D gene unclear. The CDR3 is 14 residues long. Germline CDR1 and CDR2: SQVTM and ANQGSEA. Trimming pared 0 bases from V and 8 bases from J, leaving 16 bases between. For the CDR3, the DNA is TGCAGCGTTGAAGATCTTATAGGGCAGGACGGCTACACCTTC. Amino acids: CSVEDLIGQDGYTF.

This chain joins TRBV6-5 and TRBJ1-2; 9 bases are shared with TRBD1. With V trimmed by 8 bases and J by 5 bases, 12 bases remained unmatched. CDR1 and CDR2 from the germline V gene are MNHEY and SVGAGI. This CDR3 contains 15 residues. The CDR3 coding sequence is TGTGCCAGCCTCCCTGGGACAGGGCTACCTTATGGCTACACCTTC. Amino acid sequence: CASLPGTGLPYGYTF.

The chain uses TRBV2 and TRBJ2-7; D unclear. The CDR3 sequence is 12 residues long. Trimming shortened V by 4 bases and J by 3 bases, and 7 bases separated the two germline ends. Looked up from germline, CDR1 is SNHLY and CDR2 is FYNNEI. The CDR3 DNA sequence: TGTGCCAGCAGTGCCCCGAGCTACGAGCAGTACTTC. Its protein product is CASSAPSYEQYF.

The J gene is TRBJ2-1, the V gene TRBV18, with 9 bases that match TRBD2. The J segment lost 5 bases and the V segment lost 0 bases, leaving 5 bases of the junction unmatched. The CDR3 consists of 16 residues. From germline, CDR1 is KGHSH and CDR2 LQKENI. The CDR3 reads CASSPPGGRANNEQFF. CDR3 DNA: TGTGCCAGCTCACCACCCGGCGGGAGGGCCAACAATGAGCAGTTCTTC.

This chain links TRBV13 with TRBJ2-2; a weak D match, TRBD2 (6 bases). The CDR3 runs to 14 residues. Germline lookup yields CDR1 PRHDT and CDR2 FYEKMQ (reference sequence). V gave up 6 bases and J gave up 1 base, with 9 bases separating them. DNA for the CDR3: TGTGCCAGCAGACCGGGACTGAACACCGGGGAGCTGTTTTTT. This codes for CASRPGLNTGELFF. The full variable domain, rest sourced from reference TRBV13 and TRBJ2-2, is AAGVIQSPRHLIKEKRETATLKCYPIPRHDTVYWYQQGPGQDPQFLISFYEKMQSDKGSIPDRFSAQQFSDYHSELNMSSLELGDSALYFCASRPGLNTGELFFGEGSRLTVL.